This T cell receptor beta chain was observed in a study of T cells in Graves' hyperthyroidism and ophthalmopathy. Study-wide results and limits: Most clonotypes expanded in the thyroid (above 0.001) were also present in blood.

Patients aged 18 to 65 with hyperthyroidism were newly diagnosed, with duration under 2 months. Uncontrolled infection, other autoimmune disease, pregnancy or lactation barred patients from enrollment. At least ten counts were recorded for this clonotype. Antigen specificity is unknown. The CDR3 totals 15 residues. J was trimmed by 2 bases and V by 5 bases; bases with no gene match: 7. Looked up from germline, CDR1 is MDHEN and CDR2 is SYDVKM. The TCR beta CDR3 regions underwent amplification using RNA transcripts as the source. The HTBI set primed first-round TCR CDR3 RT-PCR. TCRdb fed the multiplex PCR reads into MiXCR, producing one record per CDR3 protein. The sample has under 650,000 distinct CDR3 sequences, 15% to 20% seen once.

The clonotype was recovered from a woman aged 25 to 45 with Graves' hyperthyroidism. The chain uses TRBV28 and TRBJ2-3; 7 nucleotides agree with TRBD2. The specimen was blood. Here the CDR3 reads CASSERGLYTDTQYF. The CDR3 DNA follows: TGTGCCAGCAGTGAGCGGGGCTTGTACACAGATACGCAGTATTTT.